This T cell receptor beta chain was profiled in a study of prognosis after radiotherapy for stage I lung cancer. The wider study: Enrolled patients comprised around 15 with newly diagnosed primary stage I lung tumors and five or six with oligometastatic NSCLC after surgical resection of the primary tumor. The radiotherapy was SBRT split into 3 to 5 fractions, giving a biologically effective dose of at least 100 Gy. Findings and caveats of the study: Median unique TCR clone counts of approximately 9,100 versus 7,200 showed a fall after stereotactic body radiation therapy.

The germline gives CDR1 LGHDT, CDR2 YNNKEL (reference sequence). V was trimmed by 1 base and J by 7 bases, leaving 11 bases between them. CDR3 length equals 15 residues. Patients were all node-negative on CT and PET/CT, lacking prior chemotherapy, radiotherapy or other malignancies. This clonotype has at least ten counts. Its antigen is not known. Amplicons of TCR beta CDR3 were generated from genomic DNA by two-round multiplex PCR. Specific primers for each TRBV and TRBJ gene were what first-round PCR used. Each CDR3 protein is one row after TCRdb ran MiXCR on the multiplex PCR reads. The sample includes approximately 28,000 distinct CDR3 sequences, about 30% of them seen just once.

This clonotype originated in a donor aged 50 or older with non-small cell lung cancer. Sequenced material: PBMCs, taken before or after stereotactic body radiation therapy (not recorded which). This chain connects TRBV3-1 to TRBJ1-6; D remains unclear. This CDR3 reads CASSQGGLGNSPLHF. The CDR3 nucleotides are TGTGCCAGCAGCCAAGGGGGTTTAGGGAATTCACCCCTCCACTTT.